The following is a TCR beta chain sequence with its context. The assay was immunoSEQ multiplex PCR, and TCRdb's table has in-frame clones only and misses some. The sample shows around 100,000 clones, nearly 96% of them seen only once. The record originates from a study of technical replicates of blood from several donors. V lost 9 bases to trimming and J lost 5 bases; unmatched junction nucleotides: 12. The germline gives CDR1 SGHTA, CDR2 FQGNSA. This CDR3 contains 15 residues. Source material: T cells isolated from PBMCs. The V and J genes are TRBV7-2 and TRBJ2-2; 7 bases map to TRBD1. This receptor was identified in a human donor in good health. CDR3 nucleotide sequence: TGTGCCAGAGAAACCGGGACAGCCCCAACCGGGGAGCTGTTTTTT. This sequence encodes CARETGTAPTGELFF.